This T cell receptor beta chain emerged from a study of regulatory T cells in long-lasting Graves disease (dated by TCRdb to 2020 to 2022). Describing the broader study: Persistent Graves' disease was defined as persistently positive TSH receptor autoantibodies together with antithyroid drug treatment for over 5 years. Patients with persistent Graves' disease were compared with patients with newly diagnosed Graves' disease using TCR sequencing and RNA sequencing of peripheral blood. The study took place in China and was registered as a clinical trial. A total of around 33 samples were covered by TCR sequencing, comprising approximately 13 persistent and roughly 20 newly diagnosed Graves' disease patients. Persistent Graves' disease patients in the clinical cohort had taken antithyroid drugs for approximately 9.5 years on average.

Beyond this particular receptor, the publication reports: As a limitation, the authors acknowledged that the small sample size may reduce accuracy. Peripheral blood alone was examined, since thyroid tissue, which constituted the primary lesion, could not be accessed. TRBV28, TRBJ1-2 and TRBJ2-5 were preferentially used in persistent disease, while TRBV20-1 and TRBJ2-1 were favored in newly diagnosed disease. Only the TCR beta chain was sequenced and analyzed. Compared with newly diagnosed patients, patients with persistent Graves' disease had lower TCR Shannon entropy and fewer highly expanded clones, which suggests clonal expansion. More public clonotypes were shared among persistent patients (under 3,000) than among newly diagnosed patients (966).

The CDR3 contains 16 residues, cysteine and phenylalanine counted. The DNA shown is the 48-base CDR3, in frame from base 1. The junction carries 16 bases between V and J, which are trimmed by 0 bases and 4 bases respectively. The germline V gene provides CDR1 SGHRS and CDR2 YFSETQ. The library was generated by multiplex PCR. Sequenced on an Illumina HiSeq 4000. To build TCR beta libraries, CDR3 regions were amplified by Arm-PCR using iRepertoire HTBI primers. PCR products were gel purified before sequencing. Regarding the original processing steps: Gene usage analysis of CDR3 amino acid clonotypes used the approximately 62 TRBV and 11 to 15 TRBJ segments found across samples. COPE and FqMerger were used to merge filtered high-quality paired reads into contigs. BLAST was used to align contigs to the IMGT TRBV, TRBD and TRBJ reference genes, and CDR3 was defined following IMGT. Highly expanded clones were defined as clonotypes with a frequency above 0.1%. Repertoire diversity was measured by Shannon entropy, and V-J evenness by the Gini coefficient. A clonotype was considered public if more than one individual shared it. TCRdb applied fastp at Q25 and MiXCR to the public reads, then kept only in-frame beta chains. Duplicate CDR3 protein sequences are folded into a single record with the most common DNA and genes. The V and J calls, along with clone size, are taken from TCRdb and not from the paper's own processing. The table for this sample lists about half a million distinct CDR3 sequences; 20% to 25% of them were counted only once. In total, the top ten clones hold around 12% of the sample.

The label giving this sample's time point can be read as: persistent/refractory GD, antithyroid drugs over 5 years with positive TRAb. RNA was extracted from PBMCs in TRIzol for both TCR sequencing and RNA sequencing. The diagnosis of Graves' disease was made according to American Thyroid Association guidelines. The patients came from an endocrinology department in Xi'an, China. Each patient gave about 9.1 milliliters of peripheral blood, collected in an EDTA anticoagulant tube. Ficoll Paque Plus density gradient separation was used to isolate PBMCs, and no further T cell sorting was performed. RNA quality was checked with an Agilent 2100 Bioanalyzer and agarose gel, and concentration with a NanoDrop 2000. About this clonotype itself: Its specific antigen is unknown. Per-base quality was not reported, and no clone a single base away is much larger than it.

This sequence uses TRBV5-1 and TRBJ2-5; a confident D gene designation cannot be given. The material was peripheral blood mononuclear cells (PBMCs), obtained when the disease was refractory, from a patient treated with antithyroid drugs. This clonotype was obtained from a female donor with Graves disease. The CDR3 is CASSLAVIDLRETQYF. The nucleotides are TGCGCCAGCAGCTTGGCTGTTATAGACCTCCGAGAGACCCAGTACTTC. The CDR3, completed at both ends by the reference TRBV5-1 and TRBJ2-5 genes, gives the full variable domain KAGVTQTPRYLIKTRGQQVTLSCSPISGHRSVSWYQQTPGQGLQFLFEYFSETQRNKGNFPGRFSGRQFSNSRSEMNVSTLELGDSALYLCASSLAVIDLRETQYFGPGTRLLVL.